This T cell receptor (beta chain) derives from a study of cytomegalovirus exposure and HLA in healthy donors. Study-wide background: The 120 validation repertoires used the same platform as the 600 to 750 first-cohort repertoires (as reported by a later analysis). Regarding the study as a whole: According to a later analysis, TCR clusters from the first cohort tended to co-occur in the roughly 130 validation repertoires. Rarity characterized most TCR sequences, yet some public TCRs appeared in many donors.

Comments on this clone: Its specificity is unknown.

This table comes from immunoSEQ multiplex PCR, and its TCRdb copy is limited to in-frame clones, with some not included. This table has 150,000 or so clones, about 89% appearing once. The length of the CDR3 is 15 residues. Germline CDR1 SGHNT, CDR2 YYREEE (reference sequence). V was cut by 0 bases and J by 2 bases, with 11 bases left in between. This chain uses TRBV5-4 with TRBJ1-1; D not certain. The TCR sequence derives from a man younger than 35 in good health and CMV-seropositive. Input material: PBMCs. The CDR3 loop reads CASSLGALGNTEAFF. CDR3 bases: TGTGCCAGCAGCTTGGGGGCACTAGGAAACACTGAAGCTTTCTTT.